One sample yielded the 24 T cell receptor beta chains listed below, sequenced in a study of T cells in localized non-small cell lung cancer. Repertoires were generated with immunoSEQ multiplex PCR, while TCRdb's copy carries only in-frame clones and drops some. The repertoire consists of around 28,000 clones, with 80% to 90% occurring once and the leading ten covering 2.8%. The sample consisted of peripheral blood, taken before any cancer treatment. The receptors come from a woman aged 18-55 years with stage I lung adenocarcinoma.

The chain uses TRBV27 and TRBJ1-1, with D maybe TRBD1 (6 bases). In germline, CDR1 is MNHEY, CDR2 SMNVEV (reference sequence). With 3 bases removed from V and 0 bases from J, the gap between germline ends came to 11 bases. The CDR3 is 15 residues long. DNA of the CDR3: TGTGCCAGCAGTTTGGGGGGGGGCATGAACACTGAAGCTTTCTTT. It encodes CASSLGGGMNTEAFF.

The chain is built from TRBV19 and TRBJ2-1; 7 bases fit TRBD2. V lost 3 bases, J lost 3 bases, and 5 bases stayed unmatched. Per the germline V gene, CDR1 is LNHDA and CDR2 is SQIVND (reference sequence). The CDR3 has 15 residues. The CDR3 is CASSIPSGDYNEQFF. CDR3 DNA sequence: TGTGCCAGTAGTATCCCTAGCGGTGACTACAATGAGCAGTTCTTC.

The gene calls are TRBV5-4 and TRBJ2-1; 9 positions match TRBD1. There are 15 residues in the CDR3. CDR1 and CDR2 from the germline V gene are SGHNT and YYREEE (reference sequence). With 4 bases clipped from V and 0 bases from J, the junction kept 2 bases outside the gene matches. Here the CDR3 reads CASSADRGSYNEQFF. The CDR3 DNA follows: TGTGCCAGCAGCGCGGACAGGGGCTCCTACAATGAGCAGTTCTTC.

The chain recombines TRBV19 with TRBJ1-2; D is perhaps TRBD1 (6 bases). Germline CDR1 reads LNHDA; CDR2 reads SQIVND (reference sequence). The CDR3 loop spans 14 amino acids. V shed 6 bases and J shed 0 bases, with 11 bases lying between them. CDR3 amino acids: CASRLDSSNYGYTF. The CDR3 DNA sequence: TGTGCCAGTAGGTTGGACAGCTCTAACTATGGCTACACCTTC.

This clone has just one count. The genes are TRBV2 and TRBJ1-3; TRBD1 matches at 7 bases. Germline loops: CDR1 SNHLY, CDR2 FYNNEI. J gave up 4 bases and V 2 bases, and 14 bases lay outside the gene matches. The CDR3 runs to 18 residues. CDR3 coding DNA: TGTGCCAGCAGTGAATGGATGCAGAGACAGGGTCTCGGAAACACCATATATTTT. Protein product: CASSEWMQRQGLGNTIYF.

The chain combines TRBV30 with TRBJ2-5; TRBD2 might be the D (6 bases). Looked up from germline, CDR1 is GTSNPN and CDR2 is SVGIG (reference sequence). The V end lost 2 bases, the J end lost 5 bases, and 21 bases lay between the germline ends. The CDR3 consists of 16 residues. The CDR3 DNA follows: TGTGCCTGGAGTCCTCGAGGGGCGCGGGGTTGGGAGACCCAGTACTTC. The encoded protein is CAWSPRGARGWETQYF.

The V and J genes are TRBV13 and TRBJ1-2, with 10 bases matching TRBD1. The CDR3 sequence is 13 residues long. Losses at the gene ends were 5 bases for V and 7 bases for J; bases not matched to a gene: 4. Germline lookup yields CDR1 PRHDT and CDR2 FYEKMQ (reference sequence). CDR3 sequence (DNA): TGTGCCAGCAGCCGAGGGACAGGGGTTGGCTACACCTTC. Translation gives CASSRGTGVGYTF.

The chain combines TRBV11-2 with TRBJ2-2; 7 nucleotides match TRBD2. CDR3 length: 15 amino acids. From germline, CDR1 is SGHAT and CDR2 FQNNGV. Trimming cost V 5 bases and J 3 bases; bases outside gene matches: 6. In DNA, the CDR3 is TGTGCCAGCAGCGCTGGGGGGAGGGACACCGGGGAGCTGTTTTTT. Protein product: CASSAGGRDTGELFF.

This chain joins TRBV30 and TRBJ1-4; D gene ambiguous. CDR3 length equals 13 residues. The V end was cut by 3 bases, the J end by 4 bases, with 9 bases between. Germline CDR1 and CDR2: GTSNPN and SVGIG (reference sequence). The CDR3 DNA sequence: TGTGCCTGGAGAGACGGATTTAATGAAAAACTGTTTTTT. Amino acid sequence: CAWRDGFNEKLFF.

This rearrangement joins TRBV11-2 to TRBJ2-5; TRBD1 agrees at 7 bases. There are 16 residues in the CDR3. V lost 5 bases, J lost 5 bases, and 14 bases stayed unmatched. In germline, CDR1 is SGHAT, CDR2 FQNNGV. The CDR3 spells CASSLQGQVLGETQYF. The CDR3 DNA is TGTGCCAGCAGCCTCCAAGGACAGGTCCTTGGGGAGACCCAGTACTTC.

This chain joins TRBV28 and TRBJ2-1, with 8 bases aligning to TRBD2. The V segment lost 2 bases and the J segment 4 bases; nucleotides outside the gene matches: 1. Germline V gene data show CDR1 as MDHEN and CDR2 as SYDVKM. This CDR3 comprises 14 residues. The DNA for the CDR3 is TGTGCCAGCAGTTTACCTAGCGGGTACAATGAGCAGTTCTTC. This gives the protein CASSLPSGYNEQFF.

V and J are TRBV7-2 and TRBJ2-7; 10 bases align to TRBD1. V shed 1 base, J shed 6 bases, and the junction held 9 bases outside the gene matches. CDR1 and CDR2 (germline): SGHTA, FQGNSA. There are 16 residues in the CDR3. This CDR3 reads CASSLVGTGARGEQYF. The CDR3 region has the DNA TGTGCCAGCAGCTTAGTTGGGACAGGGGCCCGGGGCGAGCAGTACTTC. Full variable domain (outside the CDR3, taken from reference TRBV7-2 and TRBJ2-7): GAGVSQSPSNKVTEKGKDVELRCDPISGHTALYWYRQSLGQGLEFLIYFQGNSAPDKSGLPSDRFSAERTGGSVSTLTIQRTQQEDSAVYLCASSLVGTGARGEQYFGPGTRLTVT.

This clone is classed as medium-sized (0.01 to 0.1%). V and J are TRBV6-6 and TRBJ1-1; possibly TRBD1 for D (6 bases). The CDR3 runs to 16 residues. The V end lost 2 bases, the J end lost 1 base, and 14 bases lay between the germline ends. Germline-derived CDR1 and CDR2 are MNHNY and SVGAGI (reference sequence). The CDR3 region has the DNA TGTGCCAGCAGTTACCCACGACAGGAGTCGAACACTGAAGCTTTCTTT. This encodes CASSYPRQESNTEAFF.

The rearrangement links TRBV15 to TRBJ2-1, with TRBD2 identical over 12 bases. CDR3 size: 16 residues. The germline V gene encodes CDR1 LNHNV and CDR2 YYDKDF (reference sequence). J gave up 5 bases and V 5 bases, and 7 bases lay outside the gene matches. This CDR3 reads CATSPLLAGGDNEQFF. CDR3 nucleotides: TGTGCCACCAGCCCTCTTCTAGCGGGAGGGGACAATGAGCAGTTCTTC.

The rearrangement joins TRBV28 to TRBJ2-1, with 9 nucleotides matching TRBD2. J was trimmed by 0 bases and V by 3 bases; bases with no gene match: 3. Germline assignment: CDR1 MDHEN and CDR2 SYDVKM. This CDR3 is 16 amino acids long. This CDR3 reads CASSLSTSGSYNEQFF. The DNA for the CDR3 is TGTGCCAGCAGTTTGTCGACTAGCGGCTCCTACAATGAGCAGTTCTTC.

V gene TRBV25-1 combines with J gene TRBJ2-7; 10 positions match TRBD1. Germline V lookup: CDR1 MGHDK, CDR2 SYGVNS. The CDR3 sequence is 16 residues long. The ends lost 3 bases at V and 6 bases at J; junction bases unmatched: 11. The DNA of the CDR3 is TGTGCCAGCAGTGAGGTAACCGGACAGGGGGTTCGCGAGCAGTACTTC. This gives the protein CASSEVTGQGVREQYF.

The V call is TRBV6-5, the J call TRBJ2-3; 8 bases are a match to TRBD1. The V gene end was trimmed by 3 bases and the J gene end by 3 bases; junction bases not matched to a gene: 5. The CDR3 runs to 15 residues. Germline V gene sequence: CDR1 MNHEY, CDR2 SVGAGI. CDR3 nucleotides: TGTGCCAGCAGTTATCGCAGGGGGCCTACAGATACGCAGTATTTT. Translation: CASSYRRGPTDTQYF.

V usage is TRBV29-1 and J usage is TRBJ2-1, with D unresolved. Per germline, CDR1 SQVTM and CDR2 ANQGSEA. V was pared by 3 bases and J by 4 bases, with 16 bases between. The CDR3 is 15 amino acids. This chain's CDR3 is CSVEALAGPYNEQFF. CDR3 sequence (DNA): TGCAGCGTTGAGGCTCTGGCAGGCCCGTACAATGAGCAGTTCTTC.

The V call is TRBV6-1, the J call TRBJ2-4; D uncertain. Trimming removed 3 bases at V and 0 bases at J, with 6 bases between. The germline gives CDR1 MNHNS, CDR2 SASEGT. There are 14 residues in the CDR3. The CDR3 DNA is TGTGCCAGCAGTGATTCCCTAGCCAAAAACATTCAGTACTTC. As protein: CASSDSLAKNIQYF.

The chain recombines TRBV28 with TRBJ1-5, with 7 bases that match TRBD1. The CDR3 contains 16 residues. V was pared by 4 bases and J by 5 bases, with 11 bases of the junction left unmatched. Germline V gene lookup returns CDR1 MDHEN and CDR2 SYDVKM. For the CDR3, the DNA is TGTGCCAGCAGTTCCCCCCGGACAGGTCGCCATCAGCCCCAGCATTTT. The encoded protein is CASSSPRTGRHQPQHF.

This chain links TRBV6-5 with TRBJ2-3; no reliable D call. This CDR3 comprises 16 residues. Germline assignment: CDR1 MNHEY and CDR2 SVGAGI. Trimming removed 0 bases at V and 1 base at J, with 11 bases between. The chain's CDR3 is CASSYSSNTRTDTQYF. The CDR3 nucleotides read TGTGCCAGCAGTTACTCGAGCAACACACGCACAGATACGCAGTATTTT.

The CDR3 protein is CAWSEGGGYNGYTF. DNA of the CDR3: TGTGCCTGGAGTGAGGGTGGGGGCTACAATGGCTACACCTTC. J is TRBJ1-2 and V is TRBV30, with TRBD1 as a possible D gene (6 bases). Trimming shortened V by 1 base and J by 6 bases, and 15 bases separated the two germline ends. Germline V gene data show CDR1 as GTSNPN and CDR2 as SVGIG (reference sequence). The CDR3 totals 14 residues.

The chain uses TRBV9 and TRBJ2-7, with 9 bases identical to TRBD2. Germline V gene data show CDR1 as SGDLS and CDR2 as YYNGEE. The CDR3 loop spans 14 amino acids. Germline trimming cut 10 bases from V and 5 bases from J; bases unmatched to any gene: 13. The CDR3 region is CACSPGTSFDEQYF. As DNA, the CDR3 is TGTGCCTGCTCCCCCGGGACTAGCTTCGACGAGCAGTACTTC.

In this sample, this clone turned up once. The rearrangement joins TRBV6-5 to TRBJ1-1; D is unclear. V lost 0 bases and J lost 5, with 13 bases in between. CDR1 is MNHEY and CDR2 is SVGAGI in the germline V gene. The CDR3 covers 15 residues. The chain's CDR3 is CASSYSSLGKTEAFF. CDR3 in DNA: TGTGCCAGCAGTTACTCGAGTTTAGGCAAGACTGAAGCTTTCTTT.